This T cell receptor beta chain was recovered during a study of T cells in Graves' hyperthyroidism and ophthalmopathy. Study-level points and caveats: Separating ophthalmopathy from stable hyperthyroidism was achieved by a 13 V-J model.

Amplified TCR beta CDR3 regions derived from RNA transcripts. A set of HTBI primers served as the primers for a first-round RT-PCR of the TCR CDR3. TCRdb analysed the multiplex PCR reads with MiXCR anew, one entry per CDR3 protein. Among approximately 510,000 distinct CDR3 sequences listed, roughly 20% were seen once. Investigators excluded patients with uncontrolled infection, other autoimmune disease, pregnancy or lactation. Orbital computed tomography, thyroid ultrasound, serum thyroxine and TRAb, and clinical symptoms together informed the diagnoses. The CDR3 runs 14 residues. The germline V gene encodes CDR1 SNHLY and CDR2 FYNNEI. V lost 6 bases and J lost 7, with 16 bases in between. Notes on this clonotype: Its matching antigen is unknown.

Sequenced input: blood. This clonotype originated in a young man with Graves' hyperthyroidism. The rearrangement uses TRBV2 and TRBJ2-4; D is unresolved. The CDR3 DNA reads TGTGCCAGCAGCCATTCCCTCCTAGAGAACATTCAGTACTTC. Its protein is CASSHSLLENIQYF.